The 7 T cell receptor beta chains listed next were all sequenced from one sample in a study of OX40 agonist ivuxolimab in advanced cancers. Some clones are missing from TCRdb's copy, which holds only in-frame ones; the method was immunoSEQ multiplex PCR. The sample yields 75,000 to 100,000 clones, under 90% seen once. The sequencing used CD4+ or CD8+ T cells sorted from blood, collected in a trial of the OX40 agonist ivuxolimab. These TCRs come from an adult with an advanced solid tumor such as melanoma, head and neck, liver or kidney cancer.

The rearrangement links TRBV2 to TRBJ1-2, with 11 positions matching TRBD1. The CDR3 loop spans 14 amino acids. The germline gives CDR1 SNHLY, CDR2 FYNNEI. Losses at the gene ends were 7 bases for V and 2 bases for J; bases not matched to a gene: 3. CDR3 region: CASNGQGANYGYTF. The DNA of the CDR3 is TGTGCCAGCAACGGACAGGGGGCAAACTATGGCTACACCTTC. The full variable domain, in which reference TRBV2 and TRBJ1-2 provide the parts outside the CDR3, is EPEVTQTPSHQVTQMGQEVILRCVPISNHLYFYWYRQILGQKVEFLVSFYNNEISEKSEIFDDQFSVERPDGSNFTLKIRSTKLEDSAMYFCASNGQGANYGYTFGSGTRLTVV.

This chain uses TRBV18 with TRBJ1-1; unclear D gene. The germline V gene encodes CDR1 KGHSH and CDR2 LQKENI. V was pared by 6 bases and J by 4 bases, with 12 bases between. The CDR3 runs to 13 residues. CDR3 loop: CASSRVGPTEAFF. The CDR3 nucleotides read TGTGCCAGCTCGAGGGTAGGGCCCACTGAAGCTTTCTTT.

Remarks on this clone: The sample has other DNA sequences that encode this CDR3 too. CDR3 DNA sequence: TGCGCCAGCAGCCAAGGGACGGGGGACTACGAGCAGTACTTC. It codes for CASSQGTGDYEQYF. The chain is built from TRBV4-3 and TRBJ2-7; D is possibly TRBD2 (6 bases). Germline V gene sequence: CDR1 LGHNA, CDR2 YSLEER. The CDR3 has 14 residues. Trimming stripped 1 base from V and 3 bases from J, with 10 bases between.

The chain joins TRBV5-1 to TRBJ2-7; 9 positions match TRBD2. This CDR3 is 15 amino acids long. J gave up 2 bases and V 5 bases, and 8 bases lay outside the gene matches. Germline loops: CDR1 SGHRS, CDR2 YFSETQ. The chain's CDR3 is CASREGLATTYEQYF. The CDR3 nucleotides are TGCGCCAGCAGAGAAGGACTAGCGACCACCTACGAGCAGTACTTC.

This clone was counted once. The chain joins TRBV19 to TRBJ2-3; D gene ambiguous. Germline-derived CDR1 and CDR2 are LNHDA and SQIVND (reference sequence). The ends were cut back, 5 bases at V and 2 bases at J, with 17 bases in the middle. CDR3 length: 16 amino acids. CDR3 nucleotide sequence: TGTGCCAGTAGTGTTAGGTGGATTCCAATCACAGATACGCAGTATTTT. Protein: CASSVRWIPITDTQYF.

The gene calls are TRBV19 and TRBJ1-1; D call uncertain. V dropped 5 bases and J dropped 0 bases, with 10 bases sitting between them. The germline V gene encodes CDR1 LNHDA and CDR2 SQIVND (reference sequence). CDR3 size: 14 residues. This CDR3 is CASSPRTVNTEAFF. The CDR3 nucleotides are TGTGCCAGTAGTCCCCGGACGGTGAACACTGAAGCTTTCTTT.

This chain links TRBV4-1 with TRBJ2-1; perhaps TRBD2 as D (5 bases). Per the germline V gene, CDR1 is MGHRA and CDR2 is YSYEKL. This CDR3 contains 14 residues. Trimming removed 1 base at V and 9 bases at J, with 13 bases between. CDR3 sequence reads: CASSQGRLEGEQFF. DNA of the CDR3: TGCGCCAGCAGCCAAGGAAGGCTTGAGGGTGAGCAGTTCTTC.